Listed below are T cell receptor beta chains from one sample, sequenced in a study of identical twins. Via MiXCR, TCRdb re-called the 5' RACE reads, giving one row per CDR3 protein. The sample gives roughly 240,000 distinct CDR3 sequences, approximately 7% of which show up once; 3.6% is in the top ten. The sample was also linked to a second study, of yellow fever vaccine responses in identical twins.

Sequenced sample: memory (CD45RO+) T cells sorted from blood. The receptor source for this set is a woman aged 18-29 years in good health. Each CDR3 is given with its conserved first and last residue. D genes are given only for firm matches. Not every row has a clone size; where given, it reads once, few, many or a size class.

TRBJ1-2 - TRBV28 many TGTGCCAGCACCCCAGCTGGGAGGGCTAGTTATGGCTACACCTTC CASTPAGRASYGYTF
TRBJ2-2 - TRBV28 many TGTGCCAGCAGTTTAGGGGGTGGCGACACCGGGGAGCTGTTTTTT CASSLGGGDTGELFF
TRBJ2-7 TRBD1 TRBV6-5 many TGTGCCAGCAGTTACTCGATCCAGGGGGACGAGCAGTACTTC CASSYSIQGDEQYF
TRBJ1-1 TRBD1 TRBV5-1 many TGCGCCAGCAGCCTCCCCGGGACAGGGGGCGAAGCTTTCTTT CASSLPGTGGEAFF
TRBJ2-1 - TRBV2 - TGTGCCAGCAGGATCGCGGGCCTCAATGAGCAGTTCTTC CASRIAGLNEQFF
TRBJ2-1 TRBD2 TRBV6-5 many TGTGCCAGCAGTTACGAACTAGCGGGAGCCTCCTCCTACAATGAGCAGTTCTTC CASSYELAGASSYNEQFF
TRBJ2-5 - TRBV6-6 few TGTGCCAGCAGCATGATTGGGGAGACCCAGTACTTC CASSMIGETQYF
TRBJ2-2 - TRBV7-8 many TGTGCCAGCAGCTTCTACTCTCAACCTTCCGGGGAGCTGTTTTTT CASSFYSQPSGELFF
TRBJ1-1 - TRBV5-1 many TGCGCCAGCAGCTTGATTTCCTCAACCCCCACTGAAGCTTTCTTT CASSLISSTPTEAFF
TRBJ2-7 TRBD2 TRBV7-2 - TGTGCCAGCAGCTTTCAAGCGGGGAGCTCCTACGAGCAGTACTTC CASSFQAGSSYEQYF
TRBJ2-3 - TRBV5-6 many TGTGCCAGCAGCGACGGGGGGCCTACAGATACGCAGTATTTT CASSDGGPTDTQYF
TRBJ2-1 TRBD1 TRBV29-1 many TGCAGCGTTGAACGACAGGGGGCTTGGTATGAGCAGTTCTTC CSVERQGAWYEQFF
TRBJ1-6 - TRBV20-1 few TGCAGTGCCCCGTGGGACTCACCCCTCCACTTT CSAPWDSPLHF
TRBJ2-7 - TRBV5-1 many TGCGCCACCTCAAAAGGGGATACCTACGAGCAGTACTTC CATSKGDTYEQYF
TRBJ2-4 TRBD1 TRBV5-1 few TGCGCCAGCAGCTTGGGGGGACAGACCAAAAACATTCAGTACTTC CASSLGGQTKNIQYF
TRBJ2-7 TRBD1 TRBV28 - TGTGCCAGCAGTCCTCCGGGACAGGGAGTTTACGAGCAGTACTTC CASSPPGQGVYEQYF
TRBJ1-5 - TRBV24-1 few TGTGCCACCAGTGACAGGGACCTCCGCGGCAATCAGCCCCAGCATTTT CATSDRDLRGNQPQHF
TRBJ2-5 - TRBV5-4 few TGTGCCAGCAGCTTGGACTACGGGCTTCAAGAGACCCAGTACTTC CASSLDYGLQETQYF
TRBJ2-6 - TRBV28 many TGTGCCAGCAGTCCCCATACGTCCGGGGCCAACGTCCTGACTTTC CASSPHTSGANVLTF
TRBJ2-1 TRBD2 TRBV12-3/TRBV12-4 - TGTGCCAGCAGTTTAGTTACGGGGGGAAATGAGCAGTTCTTC CASSLVTGGNEQFF
TRBJ1-1 TRBD1 TRBV4-1 few TGCGCCAGCAGCCAAGCGACAGGGAGGAACACTGAAGCTTTCTTT CASSQATGRNTEAFF
TRBJ2-6 TRBD1 TRBV28 few TGTGCCAGCAGTCCCCCTGGACAGGGAGGGGCCAACGTCCTGACTTTC CASSPPGQGGANVLTF
TRBJ2-1 TRBD2 TRBV28 - TGTGCCAGCAGGATGGGACTAGCGGGAGGGCAATACAATGAGCAGTTCTTC CASRMGLAGGQYNEQFF
TRBJ2-5 - TRBV7-6 - TGTGCCAGCAGATTTACAGCCCAAGAGACCCAGTACTTC CASRFTAQETQYF
TRBJ2-6 TRBD1 TRBV5-1 - TGCGCCAGCAGCTTGGACAGGGGGGCCGGGGCCAACGTCCTGACTTTC CASSLDRGAGANVLTF
TRBJ1-6 TRBD1 TRBV7-9 few TGTGCCAGCAGCCCTAGGACAGGGGGGGATTCACCCCTCCACTTT CASSPRTGGDSPLHF
TRBJ1-1 - TRBV18 - TGTGCCAGCTCACTAACCACCTCTGAAGCTTTCTTT CASSLTTSEAFF
TRBJ2-1 - TRBV14 - TGTGCCAGCGGCCAAGGGGGGGTAGCCTACAATGAGCAGTTCTTC CASGQGGVAYNEQFF
TRBJ2-5 - TRBV5-5 - TGTGCCAGCAGCTCGGACACGTCCTGGGAGACCCAGTACTTC CASSSDTSWETQYF
TRBJ1-5 TRBD1 TRBV6-1 many TGTGCCAGCAGGGGACAGGGTGGCAATCAGCCCCAGCATTTT CASRGQGGNQPQHF
TRBJ2-1 TRBD2 TRBV6-5 few TGTGCCAGCAGTTACGCGGGACTAGCGGGGGGCCCCTACAATGAGCAGTTCTTC CASSYAGLAGGPYNEQFF
TRBJ1-3 - TRBV12-3/TRBV12-4 - TGTGCCAGCAGCCTGGACCGAAACTCTGGAAACACCATATATTTT CASSLDRNSGNTIYF
TRBJ2-1 - TRBV20-1 many TGCAGTGCTAGCCTAGGGGCCTACAATGAGCAGTTCTTC CSASLGAYNEQFF